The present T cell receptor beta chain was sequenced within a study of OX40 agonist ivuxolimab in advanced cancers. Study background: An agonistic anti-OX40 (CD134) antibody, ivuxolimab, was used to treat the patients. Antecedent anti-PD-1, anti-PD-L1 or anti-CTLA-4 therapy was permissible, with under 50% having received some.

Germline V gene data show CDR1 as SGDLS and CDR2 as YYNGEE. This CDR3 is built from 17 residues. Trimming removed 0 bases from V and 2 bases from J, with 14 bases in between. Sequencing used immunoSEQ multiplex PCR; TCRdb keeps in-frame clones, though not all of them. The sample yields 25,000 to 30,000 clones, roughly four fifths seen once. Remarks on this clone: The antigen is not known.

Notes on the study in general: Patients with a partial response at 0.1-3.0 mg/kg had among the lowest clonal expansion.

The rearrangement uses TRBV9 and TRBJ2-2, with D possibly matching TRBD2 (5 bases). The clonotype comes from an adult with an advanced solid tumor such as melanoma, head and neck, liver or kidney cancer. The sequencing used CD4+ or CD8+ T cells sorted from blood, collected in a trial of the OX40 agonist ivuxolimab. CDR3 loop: CASSVVSGGPNTGELFF. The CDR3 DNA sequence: TGTGCCAGCAGCGTAGTGTCTGGAGGACCCAACACCGGGGAGCTGTTTTTT.